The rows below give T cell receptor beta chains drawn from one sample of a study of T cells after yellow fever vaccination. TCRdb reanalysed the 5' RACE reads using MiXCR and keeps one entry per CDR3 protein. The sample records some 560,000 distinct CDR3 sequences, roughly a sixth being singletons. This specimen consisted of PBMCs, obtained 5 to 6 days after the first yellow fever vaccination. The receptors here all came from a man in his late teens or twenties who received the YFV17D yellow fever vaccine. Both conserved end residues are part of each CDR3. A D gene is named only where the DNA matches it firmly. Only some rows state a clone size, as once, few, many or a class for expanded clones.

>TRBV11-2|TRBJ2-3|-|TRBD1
CASSNRDRENTQYF
TGTGCCAGCAGCAACCGGGACAGGGAAAATACGCAGTATTTT
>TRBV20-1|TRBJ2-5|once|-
CSARGLVLGTQYF
TGCAGTGCTAGAGGATTAGTCCTGGGGACCCAGTACTTC
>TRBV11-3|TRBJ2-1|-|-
CASSSQGESNEQFF
TGTGCCAGCAGCTCCCAAGGGGAAAGTAATGAGCAGTTCTTC
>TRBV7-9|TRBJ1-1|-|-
CASSPRAREIGTEAFF
TGTGCCAGCAGCCCCCGGGCGAGGGAAATCGGCACTGAAGCTTTCTTT
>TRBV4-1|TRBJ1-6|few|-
CASSWTQLNSPLHF
TGCGCCAGCAGCTGGACCCAGCTGAATTCACCCCTCCACTTT
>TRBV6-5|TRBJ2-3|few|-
CASTYIGTDTQYF
TGTGCCAGCACTTATATTGGGACAGATACGCAGTATTTT
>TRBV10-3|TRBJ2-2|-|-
CAISGLNTGELFF
TGTGCCATCAGTGGCCTGAACACCGGGGAGCTGTTTTTT
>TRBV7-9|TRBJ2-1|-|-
CASSLGRGPSMKQFF
TGTGCCAGCAGCTTAGGGCGGGGGCCCTCAATGAAGCAGTTCTTC
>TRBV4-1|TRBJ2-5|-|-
CASSQVAYTETQYF
TGCGCCAGCAGCCAAGTTGCCTACACGGAGACCCAGTACTTC
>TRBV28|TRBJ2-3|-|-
CASTLGPAPDTQYF
TGTGCCAGCACCTTAGGCCCTGCCCCAGATACGCAGTATTTT
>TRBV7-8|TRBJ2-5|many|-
CASSPTSGETQYF
TGTGCCAGCAGCCCAACTAGTGGTGAGACCCAGTACTTC
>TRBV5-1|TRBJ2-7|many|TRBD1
CASSLADREGYEQYF
TGCGCCAGCAGCTTGGCAGACAGGGAAGGCTACGAGCAGTACTTC
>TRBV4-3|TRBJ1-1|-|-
CASSQETGMNTEAFF
TGCGCCAGCAGCCAAGAAACAGGGATGAACACTGAAGCTTTCTTT
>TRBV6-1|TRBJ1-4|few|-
CASSKEPATNEKLFF
TGTGCCAGCAGTAAGGAGCCAGCAACTAATGAAAAACTGTTTTTT
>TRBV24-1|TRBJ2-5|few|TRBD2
CATSEGQVSGGQETQYF
TGTGCCACCAGTGAGGGCCAGGTCTCGGGGGGCCAAGAGACCCAGTACTTC
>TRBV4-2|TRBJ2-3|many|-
CASSQDLGGAPDTQYF
TGTGCCAGCAGCCAAGATTTAGGGGGGGCCCCAGATACGCAGTATTTT
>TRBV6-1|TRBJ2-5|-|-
CASSETPGGTQYF
TGTGCCAGCAGTGAAACCCCCGGTGGGACCCAGTACTTC
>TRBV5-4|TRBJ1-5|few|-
CASSSQNSNQPQHF
TGTGCCAGCAGCTCTCAGAATAGCAATCAGCCCCAGCATTTT
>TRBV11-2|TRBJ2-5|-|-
CASSLQTRFETQYF
TGTGCCAGCAGCTTACAGACTAGGTTTGAGACCCAGTACTTC
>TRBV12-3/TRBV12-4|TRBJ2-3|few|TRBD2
CASHASLAATDTQYF
TGTGCCAGCCACGCTTCACTAGCGGCCACAGATACGCAGTATTTT
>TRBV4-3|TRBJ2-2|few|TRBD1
CASSQDPITGTGNTGELFF
TGCGCCAGCAGCCAAGATCCGATAACCGGGACAGGGAACACCGGGGAGCTGTTTTTT
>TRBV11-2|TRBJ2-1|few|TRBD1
CASSLQSGTGYNEQFF
TGTGCCAGCAGCTTGCAGTCCGGGACAGGGTACAATGAGCAGTTCTTC
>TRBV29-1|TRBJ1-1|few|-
CSVGGPREIVSEAFF
TGCAGCGTTGGGGGCCCCAGGGAAATAGTATCTGAAGCTTTCTTT
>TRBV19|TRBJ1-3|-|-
CASAFPGNTIYF
TGTGCCAGTGCCTTTCCTGGAAACACCATATATTTT
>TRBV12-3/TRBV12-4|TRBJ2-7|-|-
CASSFSGGFYEQYF
TGTGCCAGCAGTTTTTCGGGGGGCTTTTACGAGCAGTACTTC
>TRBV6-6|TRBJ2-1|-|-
CASSYGWDNEQFF
TGTGCCAGCAGTTACGGATGGGACAATGAGCAGTTCTTC